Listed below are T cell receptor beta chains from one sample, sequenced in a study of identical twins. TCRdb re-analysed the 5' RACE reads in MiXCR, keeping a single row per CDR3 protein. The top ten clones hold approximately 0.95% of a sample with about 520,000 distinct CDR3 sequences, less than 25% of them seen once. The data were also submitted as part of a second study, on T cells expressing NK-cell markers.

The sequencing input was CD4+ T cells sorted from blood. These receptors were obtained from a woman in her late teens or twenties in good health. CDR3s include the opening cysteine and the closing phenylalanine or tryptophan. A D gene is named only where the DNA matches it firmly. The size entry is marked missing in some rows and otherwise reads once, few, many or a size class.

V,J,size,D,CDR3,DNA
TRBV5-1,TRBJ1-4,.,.,CASSPVAGSGGNEKLFF,TGCGCCAGCAGCCCGGTCGCCGGGAGCGGCGGGAATGAAAAACTGTTTTTT
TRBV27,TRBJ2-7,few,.,CASSLKPYSYEQYF,TGTGCCAGCAGTTTGAAACCGTACTCCTACGAGCAGTACTTC
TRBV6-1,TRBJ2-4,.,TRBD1,CASQGTDKNIQYF,TGTGCCAGCCAAGGGACAGACAAAAACATTCAGTACTTC
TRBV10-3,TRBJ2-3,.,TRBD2,CAITLSLAGGTDTQYF,TGTGCCATCACCCTTTCACTAGCGGGGGGGACAGATACGCAGTATTTT
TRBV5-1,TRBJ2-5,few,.,CASSRRDTQETQYF,TGCGCCAGCAGTCGTCGGGACACCCAAGAGACCCAGTACTTC
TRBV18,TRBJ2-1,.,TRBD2,CASSPSSGRSYNEQFF,TGTGCCAGCTCACCAAGTAGCGGGAGATCCTACAATGAGCAGTTCTTC
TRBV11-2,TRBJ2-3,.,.,CASSLAGGPPGTQYF,TGTGCCAGCAGCTTAGCGGGGGGCCCGCCCGGTACGCAGTATTTT
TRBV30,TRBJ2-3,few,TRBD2,CAWSHPGLVEDTQYF,TGTGCCTGGAGTCATCCGGGACTAGTCGAAGATACGCAGTATTTT
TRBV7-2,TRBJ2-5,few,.,CASSLGGIGETQYF,TGTGCCAGCAGCTTAGGCGGGATAGGAGAGACCCAGTACTTC
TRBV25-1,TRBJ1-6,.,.,CASSFDISLHF,TGTGCCAGCAGCTTCGACATTTCCCTCCACTTT
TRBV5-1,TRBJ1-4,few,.,CASSLGNRVGEKLFF,TGCGCCAGCAGCTTGGGGAACAGGGTCGGAGAAAAACTGTTTTTT
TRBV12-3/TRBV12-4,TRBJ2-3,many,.,CASSFVSLLGSDTQYF,TGTGCCAGCAGTTTCGTAAGCTTGCTGGGCTCAGATACGCAGTATTTT
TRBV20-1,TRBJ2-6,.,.,CSARWLGGTGANVLTF,TGCAGTGCTAGGTGGCTCGGGGGAACTGGGGCCAACGTCCTGACTTTC
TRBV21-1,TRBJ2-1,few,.,CASSKGLVAPNYNEQFF,TGTGCCAGCAGCAAAGGTTTAGTCGCACCCAATTACAATGAGCAGTTCTTC
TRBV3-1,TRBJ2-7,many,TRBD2,CASSQQVAGEQYF,TGTGCCAGCAGCCAACAGGTAGCGGGGGAGCAGTACTTC
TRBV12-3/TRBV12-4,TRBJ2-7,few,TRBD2,CASSRRGGPDEQYF,TGTGCCAGCAGTCGACGGGGAGGGCCCGACGAGCAGTACTTC
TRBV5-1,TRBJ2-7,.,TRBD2,CASSLAGLGPYEQYF,TGCGCCAGCAGCTTGGCCGGACTAGGCCCCTACGAGCAGTACTTC
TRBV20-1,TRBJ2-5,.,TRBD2,CSASGAGVGEETQYF,TGCAGTGCTAGCGGAGCGGGAGTTGGGGAAGAGACCCAGTACTTC
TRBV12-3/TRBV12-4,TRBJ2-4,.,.,CASSPSVGIQYF,TGTGCCAGCAGCCCCTCTGTGGGGATTCAGTACTTC
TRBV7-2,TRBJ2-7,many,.,CASSSGTGNEQYF,TGTGCCAGCAGCTCCGGAACAGGGAACGAGCAGTACTTC
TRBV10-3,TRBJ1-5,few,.,CAITGYYNQPQHF,TGTGCCATCACAGGGTATTACAATCAGCCCCAGCATTTT
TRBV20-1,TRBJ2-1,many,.,CSAIGQKTYNEQFF,TGCAGTGCTATCGGACAGAAAACCTACAATGAGCAGTTCTTC
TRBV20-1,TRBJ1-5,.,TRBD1,CSATTGGDQPQHF,TGCAGTGCTACGACAGGGGGCGATCAGCCCCAGCATTTT
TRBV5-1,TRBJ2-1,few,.,CASSLERGRPFF,TGCGCCAGCAGCTTGGAGAGGGGTCGACCGTTCTTC
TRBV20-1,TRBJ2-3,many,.,CSASREFITDTQYF,TGCAGTGCTAGCCGGGAATTTATCACAGATACGCAGTATTTT
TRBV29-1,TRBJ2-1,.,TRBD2,CSVVGTSGFYNEQFF,TGCAGCGTTGTAGGGACTAGCGGTTTCTACAATGAGCAGTTCTTC
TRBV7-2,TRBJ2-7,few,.,CASSPSRLQQYF,TGTGCCAGCAGCCCCAGCCGACTCCAGCAGTACTTC
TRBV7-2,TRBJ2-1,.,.,CASSPVVPSSYNEQFF,TGTGCCAGCAGCCCCGTCGTTCCGAGCTCCTACAATGAGCAGTTCTTC
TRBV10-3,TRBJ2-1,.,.,CAISERDTSSYNEQFF,TGTGCCATCAGTGAGCGGGACACATCCTCCTACAATGAGCAGTTCTTC
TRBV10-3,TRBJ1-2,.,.,CAISESEGGNTF,TGTGCCATCAGTGAGTCGGAGGGAGGTAACACCTTC
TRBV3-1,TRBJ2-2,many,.,CASSPAGGNTGELFF,TGTGCCAGCAGCCCCGCCGGGGGTAACACCGGGGAGCTGTTTTTT
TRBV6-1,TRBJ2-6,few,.,CASSRQGGGWSGANVLTF,TGTGCCAGCAGTAGACAGGGAGGTGGTTGGTCTGGGGCCAACGTCCTGACTTTC
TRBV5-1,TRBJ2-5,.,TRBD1,CASTGTGGVRETQYF,TGCGCCAGCACCGGAACAGGGGGCGTGAGAGAGACCCAGTACTTC
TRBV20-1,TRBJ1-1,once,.,CSARAAGRAEAFF,TGCAGTGCTAGAGCCGCAGGGCGAGCTGAAGCTTTCTTT
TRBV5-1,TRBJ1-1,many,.,CASWDNQRAEAFF,TGCGCCAGTTGGGACAACCAACGCGCTGAAGCTTTCTTT
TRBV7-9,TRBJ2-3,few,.,CASIVNSGTDTQYF,TGTGCCAGCATCGTTAACAGTGGGACAGATACGCAGTATTTT
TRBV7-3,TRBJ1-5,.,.,CASSQAVYQPQHF,TGTGCCAGCAGCCAGGCCGTCTATCAGCCCCAGCATTTT
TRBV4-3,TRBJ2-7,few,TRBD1,CASSQALGQGVSYEQYF,TGCGCCAGCAGCCAAGCTCTAGGGCAGGGGGTATCCTACGAGCAGTACTTC
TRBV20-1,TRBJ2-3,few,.,CSASTGVVDTQYF,TGCAGTGCTAGTACGGGAGTGGTAGATACGCAGTATTTT
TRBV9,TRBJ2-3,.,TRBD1,CASSHRDRATDTQYF,TGTGCCAGCAGCCACCGGGACAGGGCGACAGATACGCAGTATTTT
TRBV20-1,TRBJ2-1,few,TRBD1,CSAYDRGTNEQFF,TGCAGTGCTTACGACAGGGGGACGAATGAGCAGTTCTTC
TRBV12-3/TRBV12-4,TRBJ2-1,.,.,CASSFRDYLASYNEQFF,TGTGCCAGCAGTTTTCGTGACTACCTGGCATCCTACAATGAGCAGTTCTTC
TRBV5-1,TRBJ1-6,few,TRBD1,CASSQEVTGESPLHF,TGCGCCAGCAGTCAGGAAGTGACAGGGGAATCACCCCTCCACTTT
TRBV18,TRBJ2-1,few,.,CASSPYSNEQFF,TGTGCCAGCTCACCATATTCGAATGAGCAGTTCTTC
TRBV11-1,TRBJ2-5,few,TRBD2,CASSSHRRGLAFQETQYF,TGTGCCAGCAGCTCCCACCGACGGGGACTAGCGTTCCAAGAGACCCAGTACTTC
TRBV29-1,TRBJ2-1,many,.,CSVEGAGDEQFF,TGCAGCGTTGAGGGAGCGGGCGATGAGCAGTTCTTC
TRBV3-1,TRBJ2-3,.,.,CASSQEMGGTQYF,TGTGCCAGCAGCCAAGAGATGGGGGGCACGCAGTATTTT
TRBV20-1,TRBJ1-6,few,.,CSASRDYNSPLHF,TGCAGTGCTAGCCGGGACTATAATTCACCCCTCCACTTT
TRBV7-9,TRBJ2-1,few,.,CASMAGSSYNEQFF,TGTGCCAGCATGGCCGGTAGCTCCTACAATGAGCAGTTCTTC
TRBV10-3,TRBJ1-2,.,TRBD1,CAISSDRANYGYTF,TGTGCCATCAGTTCGGACAGGGCTAACTATGGCTACACCTTC
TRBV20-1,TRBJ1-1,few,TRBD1,CSARDRTGENTEAFF,TGCAGTGCTAGAGATCGGACAGGGGAGAACACTGAAGCTTTCTTT
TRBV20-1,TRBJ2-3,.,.,CSATDGGSTDTQYF,TGCAGTGCGACGGACGGCGGGTCCACAGATACGCAGTATTTT
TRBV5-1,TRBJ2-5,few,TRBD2,CASSFPPGSGSKETQYF,TGCGCCAGCAGCTTCCCCCCCGGGAGCGGGAGTAAAGAGACCCAGTACTTC
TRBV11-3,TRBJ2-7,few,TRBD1,CASSQSRDSSYEQYF,TGTGCCAGCAGCCAAAGCCGGGACAGTTCCTACGAGCAGTACTTC
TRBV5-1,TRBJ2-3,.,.,CASGDGRLKDSGDTDTQYF,TGCGCCAGCGGGGATGGAAGGTTAAAGGACAGTGGAGACACAGATACGCAGTATTTT